This TCR beta chain was recorded in a study of cytomegalovirus exposure and HLA in healthy donors. The wider study: Early release data held 85 million or so unique TCRs from HLA-typed donors. General study results and limits: According to the study, 180 or so TCR beta chains were cytomegalovirus-associated. A few CMV-associated chains were confirmed in vitro to be specific for CMV antigens.

The PCR was carried out with 60 Vbeta primers and 13 Jbeta primers. Authors' methods: Unique TCR beta chains totaled some 80 million in a later count, with some 10 million of them shared. The data were produced by immunoSEQ multiplex PCR, yet TCRdb's version contains in-frame clones alone and is incomplete. The D gene and trimming were derived from the DNA, and the V and J assignments and clone size from that table. Counted here are approximately 61,000 clones, more than 60% occurring once; the ten biggest clones make up roughly 51%. From germline, CDR1 is SQVTM and CDR2 ANQGSEA. With V trimmed by 6 bases and J by 11 bases, 10 bases remained unmatched. CDR3 length: 12 amino acids. As regards this clone: Its antigen remains unknown.

Specimen: PBMCs. The TCR originated in a man aged 50 to 59 in good health and CMV-seropositive. V is TRBV29-1 and J is TRBJ1-1; 9 positions match TRBD1. CDR3 loop: CSVHGTGSAAFF. The CDR3 DNA is TGCAGCGTCCACGGGACAGGGAGCGCGGCTTTCTTT.